This passage covers 19 T cell receptor beta chains from one sample sequenced in a study of T cell changes during pregnancy in multiple sclerosis. Using immunoSEQ multiplex PCR, the repertoire was profiled, and TCRdb retains in-frame clones only, with some absent. Of 75,000 to 80,000 clones listed, about 89% are singletons. Sequencing used peripheral blood, obtained before pregnancy. The receptors were sampled from a female donor with multiple sclerosis, enrolled in a pregnancy study.

This clone turned up a few times. The J gene is TRBJ2-5, the V gene TRBV4-3, with 12 bases fitting TRBD1. Germline V CDR1 and CDR2: LGHNA, YSLEER. The CDR3 covers 16 residues. V was clipped by 0 bases and J by 4 bases; unmatched bases: 3. The CDR3, as DNA: TGCGCCAGCAGCCAAGATGGGACAGGGGGCGCAGAGACCCAGTACTTC. Amino acids: CASSQDGTGGAETQYF.

The gene calls are TRBV6-5 and TRBJ2-5; 7 bases line up with TRBD2. Trimming at V came to 2 bases and at J to 2 bases, leaving 5 bases not matched to a gene. This CDR3 has 15 amino acids. CDR1 is MNHEY, CDR2 SVGAGI, per germline. The CDR3 sequence is CASSYGGVIQETQYF. In DNA form, the CDR3 reads TGTGCCAGCAGTTACGGGGGGGTCATTCAAGAGACCCAGTACTTC.

V gene TRBV9 combines with J gene TRBJ2-3, with TRBD2 matching 12 bases. Germline V CDR1 and CDR2: SGDLS, YYNGEE. V trimming: 5 bases; J trimming: 4 bases; junction bases outside the gene matches: 14. This CDR3 is 18 amino acids long. CDR3 nucleotide sequence: TGTGCCAGCAGTTGGGCCGGGCTAGCGGGGGGGCCGCCAGATACGCAGTATTTT. It is translated as CASSWAGLAGGPPDTQYF.

V and J are TRBV7-2 and TRBJ1-1, with 8 bases lining up with TRBD1. The V segment lost 3 bases and the J segment 10 bases; nucleotides outside the gene matches: 1. This CDR3 is 11 amino acids long. CDR1 is SGHTA, CDR2 FQGNSA, per germline. CDR3 sequence reads: CASSFTGGAFF. The CDR3 DNA reads TGTGCCAGCAGCTTTACAGGGGGAGCTTTCTTT.

This chain links TRBV10-3 with TRBJ2-3, with 8 bases aligning to TRBD2. Germline lookup yields CDR1 ENHRY and CDR2 SYGVKD. This CDR3 spans 14 amino acids. The junction had 8 bases not matched to a gene; V was cut back by 8 bases and J by 4 bases. The CDR3 sequence: CAIRRGGLADTQYF. For the CDR3, the DNA is TGTGCCATCCGCCGGGGGGGCCTGGCAGATACGCAGTATTTT.

This sequence joins TRBV7-3 and TRBJ2-3; 7 positions agree with TRBD2. Germline CDR1 reads SGHTA; CDR2 reads FQGTGA. The CDR3 totals 15 residues. Germline trimming cut 5 bases from V and 6 bases from J; bases unmatched to any gene: 11. CDR3 sequence (DNA): TGTGCCAGCAGCCATACACCGGGGGGTACGGATACGCAGTATTTT. Protein product: CASSHTPGGTDTQYF.

This chain uses TRBV11-2 with TRBJ2-5; 9 nucleotides match TRBD2. With V trimmed by 3 bases and J by 1 base, 9 bases remained unmatched. CDR1 and CDR2 from the germline V gene are SGHAT and FQNNGV. The CDR3 has 17 residues. CDR3 amino acids: CASSFPRLRGGQETQYF. The DNA for the CDR3 is TGTGCCAGCAGCTTTCCTCGGCTGCGGGGGGGCCAAGAGACCCAGTACTTC.

The V call is TRBV20-1, the J call TRBJ1-2; the D is unclear. The germline V gene has CDR1 DFQATT and CDR2 SNEGSKA (reference sequence). V was cut by 6 bases and J by 2 bases, with 4 bases left in between. The CDR3 extends over 10 amino acids. CDR3 protein: CSAENYGYTF. For the CDR3, the DNA is TGCAGTGCAGAGAACTATGGCTACACCTTC.

The chain is built from TRBV7-9 and TRBJ1-1, with unresolved D. V lost 1 base, J lost 3 bases, and 9 bases lay in between. CDR3 length: 14 amino acids. CDR1 SEHNR and CDR2 FQNEAQ come from the germline V gene (reference sequence). CDR3 nucleotides: TGTGCCAGCAGCTTAGTGAGGGTCTACACTGAAGCTTTCTTT. Amino acids: CASSLVRVYTEAFF.

On this clone itself: A junction boundary mismatches the germline segment, possibly from a read error. Additional DNA sequences in this sample encode the identical CDR3. This sequence joins TRBV19 and TRBJ2-5, with 7 positions matching TRBD2. The CDR3 is made up of 16 amino acids. The germline CDR1 and CDR2 sequences are LNHDA and SQIVND (reference sequence). Here the CDR3 reads CASSIRSGTRRETQYF. In DNA, the CDR3 is TGTGCCAGCAGTATTAGAAGCGGGACCCGCCGGGAGACCCAGTACTTC.

The chain recombines TRBV6-4 with TRBJ2-3, with TRBD1 matching over 7 bases. The CDR3 has 13 residues. The junction had 8 bases not matched to a gene; V was cut back by 6 bases and J by 8 bases. Germline assignment: CDR1 MRHNA and CDR2 SNTAGT. Here the CDR3 DNA reads TGTGCCAGCAGCACATTGACAGGGAGTACGCAGTATTTT. Amino acids: CASSTLTGSTQYF.

The chain uses TRBV4-3 and TRBJ2-5; D unclear. The germline V gene has CDR1 LGHNA and CDR2 YSLEER. The CDR3 loop spans 11 amino acids. V lost 11 bases and J lost 5, with 12 bases in between. Here the CDR3 DNA reads TGCGCCGGCAATCTTCTCGAGACCCAGTACTTC. As protein: CAGNLLETQYF.

The chain links TRBV30 to TRBJ2-7; tentatively, D is TRBD2 (5 bases). The CDR3 is made up of 14 amino acids. V was pared by 0 bases and J by 0 bases, with 9 bases between. Germline CDR1 is GTSNPN and CDR2 is SVGIG (reference sequence). CDR3 amino acids: CAWSVIGLSYEQYF. The DNA of the CDR3 is TGTGCCTGGAGTGTCATTGGACTCTCCTACGAGCAGTACTTC.

This chain links TRBV7-2 with TRBJ1-4; perhaps TRBD1 as D (5 bases). The germline V and J ends were trimmed by 1 base and 0 bases, with 6 bases remaining between them. Looked up from germline, CDR1 is SGHTA and CDR2 is FQGNSA. CDR3 length equals 15 residues. CDR3 in amino acids: CASSLGQTTNEKLFF. In DNA, the CDR3 is TGTGCCAGCAGCTTAGGACAGACAACTAATGAAAAACTGTTTTTT.

V is TRBV30 and J is TRBJ1-1, with 8 bases lining up with TRBD1. J was trimmed by 3 bases and V by 4 bases; bases with no gene match: 7. The CDR3 loop spans 14 amino acids. Germline CDR1 and CDR2: GTSNPN and SVGIG (reference sequence). The CDR3 reads CAWTRGTGYTEAFF. The CDR3 DNA follows: TGTGCCTGGACTCGCGGGACAGGATACACTGAAGCTTTCTTT.

The CDR3 reads CASSSTRGTQYF. CDR3 nucleotides: TGTGCCAGCAGCTCGACCAGGGGGACGCAGTATTTT. The chain carries TRBV7-9 and TRBJ2-3; 7 bases map to TRBD1. The ends lost 4 bases at V and 9 bases at J; junction bases unmatched: 4. CDR3 length: 12 residues. Germline V gives CDR1 SEHNR, CDR2 FQNEAQ (reference sequence).

CDR3 sequence: CASTSGAEQYF. CDR3 nucleotides: TGTGCCAGCACGTCAGGGGCCGAGCAGTACTTC. The chain has TRBV2 and TRBJ2-7; possibly TRBD1 for D (6 bases). Germline-derived CDR1 and CDR2 are SNHLY and FYNNEI. The CDR3 contains 11 residues. Trimming shortened V by 7 bases and J by 6 bases, and 10 bases separated the two germline ends.

The V call is TRBV9, the J call TRBJ2-7, with 9 bases matching TRBD1. The ends lost 4 bases at V and 5 bases at J; junction bases unmatched: 1. The CDR3 runs to 12 residues. Germline assignment: CDR1 SGDLS and CDR2 YYNGEE. CDR3 coding DNA: TGTGCCAGCAGCAGGGACAGGGACGAGCAGTACTTC. Translating gives CASSRDRDEQYF.

The CDR3, as DNA: TGTGCCAGCAGCGCTTCAGTCGGCAATCAGCCCCAGCATTTT. This sequence encodes CASSASVGNQPQHF. V and J are TRBV9 and TRBJ1-5; D gene ambiguous. CDR1 is SGDLS and CDR2 is YYNGEE in the germline V gene. The CDR3 has 14 residues. Trimming removed 3 bases from V and 2 bases from J, with 9 bases in between.